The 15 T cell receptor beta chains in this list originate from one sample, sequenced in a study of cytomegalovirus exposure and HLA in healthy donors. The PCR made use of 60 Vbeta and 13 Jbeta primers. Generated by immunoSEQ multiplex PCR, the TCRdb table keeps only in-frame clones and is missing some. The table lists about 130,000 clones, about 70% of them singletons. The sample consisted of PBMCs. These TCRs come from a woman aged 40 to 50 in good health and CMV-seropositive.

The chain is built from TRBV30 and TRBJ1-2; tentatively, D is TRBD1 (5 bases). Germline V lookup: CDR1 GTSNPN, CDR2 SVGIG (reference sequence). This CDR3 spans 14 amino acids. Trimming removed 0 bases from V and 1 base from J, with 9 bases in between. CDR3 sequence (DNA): TGTGCCTGGAGTGTACGGGGGGATAACTATGGCTACACCTTC. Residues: CAWSVRGDNYGYTF.

This chain's CDR3 is CASSAAGVGTRQETQYF. CDR3 nucleotides: TGTGCCAGCAGCGCCGCCGGGGTCGGGACTAGGCAAGAGACCCAGTACTTC. The J gene is TRBJ2-5, the V gene TRBV9; 8 nucleotides align to TRBD2. V shed 3 bases and J 2 bases; nucleotides not matched to a gene: 12. In germline, CDR1 is SGDLS, CDR2 YYNGEE. CDR3 length equals 17 residues.

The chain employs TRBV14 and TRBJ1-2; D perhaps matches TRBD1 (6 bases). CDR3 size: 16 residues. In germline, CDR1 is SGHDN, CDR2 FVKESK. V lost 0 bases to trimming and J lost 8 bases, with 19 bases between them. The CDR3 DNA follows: TGTGCCAGCAGCCAAGATTCCAGGGGACGGATTTCCGGCTACACCTTC. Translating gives CASSQDSRGRISGYTF.

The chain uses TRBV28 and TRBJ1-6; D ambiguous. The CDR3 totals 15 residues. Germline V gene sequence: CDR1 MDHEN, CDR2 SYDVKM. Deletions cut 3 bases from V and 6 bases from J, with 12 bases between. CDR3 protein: CASSFVQAGNSPLHF. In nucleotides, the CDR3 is TGTGCCAGCAGTTTCGTCCAGGCGGGTAATTCACCCCTCCACTTT.

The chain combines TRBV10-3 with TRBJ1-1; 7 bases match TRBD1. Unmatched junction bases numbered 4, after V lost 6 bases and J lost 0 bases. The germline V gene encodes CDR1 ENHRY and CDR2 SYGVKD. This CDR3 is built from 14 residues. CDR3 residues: CAIRTGDVNTEAFF. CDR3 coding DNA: TGTGCCATCAGAACAGGGGACGTGAACACTGAAGCTTTCTTT.

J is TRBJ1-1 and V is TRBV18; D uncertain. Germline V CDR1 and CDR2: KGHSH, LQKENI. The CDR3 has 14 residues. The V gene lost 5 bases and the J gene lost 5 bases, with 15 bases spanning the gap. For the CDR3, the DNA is TGTGCCAGCTCATCGGCAGGAGCGGGGACTGAAGCTTTCTTT. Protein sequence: CASSSAGAGTEAFF.

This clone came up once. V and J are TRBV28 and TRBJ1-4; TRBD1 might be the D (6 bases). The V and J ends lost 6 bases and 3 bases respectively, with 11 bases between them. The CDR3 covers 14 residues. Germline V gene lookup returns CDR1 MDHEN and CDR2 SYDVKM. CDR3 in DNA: TGTGCCAGCAGAAACCAGGGGTCTAATGAAAAACTGTTTTTT. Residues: CASRNQGSNEKLFF.

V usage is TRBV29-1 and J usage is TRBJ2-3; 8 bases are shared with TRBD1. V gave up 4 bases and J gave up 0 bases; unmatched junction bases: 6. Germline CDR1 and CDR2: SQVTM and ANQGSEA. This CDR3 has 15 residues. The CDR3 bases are TGCAGCGTTGGCCCGGGACAGGTCAGCACAGATACGCAGTATTTT. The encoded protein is CSVGPGQVSTDTQYF.

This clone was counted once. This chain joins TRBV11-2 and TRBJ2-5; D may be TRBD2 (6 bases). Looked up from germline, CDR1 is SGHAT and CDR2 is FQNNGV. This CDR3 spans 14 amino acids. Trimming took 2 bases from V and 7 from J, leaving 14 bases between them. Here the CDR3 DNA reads TGTGCCAGCAGCTTATCCGGACTATTTGGGACCCAGTACTTC. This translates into CASSLSGLFGTQYF.

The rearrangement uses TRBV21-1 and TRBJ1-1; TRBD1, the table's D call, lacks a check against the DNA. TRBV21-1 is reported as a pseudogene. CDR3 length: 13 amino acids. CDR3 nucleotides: TGTGCCAGCAGCAAAGTTCAGGGCACTGAAGCTTTCTTT. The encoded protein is CASSKVQGTEAFF.

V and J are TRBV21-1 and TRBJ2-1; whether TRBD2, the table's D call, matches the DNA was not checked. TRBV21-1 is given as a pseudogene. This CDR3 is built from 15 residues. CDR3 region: CASSSPRGMYNEQFF. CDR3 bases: TGTGCCAGCAGCTCCCCTCGGGGAATGTACAATGAGCAGTTCTTC.

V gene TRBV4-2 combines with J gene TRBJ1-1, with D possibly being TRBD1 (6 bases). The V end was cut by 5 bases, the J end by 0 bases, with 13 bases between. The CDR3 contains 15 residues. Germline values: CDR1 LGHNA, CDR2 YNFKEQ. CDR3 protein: CASSKDSLMNTEAFF. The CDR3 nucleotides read TGTGCCAGCAGCAAGGACAGTCTTATGAACACTGAAGCTTTCTTT.

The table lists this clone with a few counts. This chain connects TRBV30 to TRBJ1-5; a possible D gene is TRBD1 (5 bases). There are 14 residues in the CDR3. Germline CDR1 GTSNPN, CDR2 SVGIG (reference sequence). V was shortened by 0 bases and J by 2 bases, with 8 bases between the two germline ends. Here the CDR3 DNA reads TGTGCCTGGAGTGTGAAACAGGGCAATCAGCCCCAGCATTTT. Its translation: CAWSVKQGNQPQHF.

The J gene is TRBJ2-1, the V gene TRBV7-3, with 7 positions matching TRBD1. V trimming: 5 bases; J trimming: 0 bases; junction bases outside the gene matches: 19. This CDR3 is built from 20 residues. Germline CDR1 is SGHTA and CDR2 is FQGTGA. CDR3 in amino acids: CASSPHYNVKGQSSYNEQFF. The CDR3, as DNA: TGTGCCAGCAGCCCTCATTACAACGTGAAGGGACAGAGCTCCTACAATGAGCAGTTCTTC.

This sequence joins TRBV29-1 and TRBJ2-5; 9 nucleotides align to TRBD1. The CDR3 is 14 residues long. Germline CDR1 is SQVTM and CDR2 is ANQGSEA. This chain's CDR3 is CSILSRDRAETQYF. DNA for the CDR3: TGCAGTATCCTGTCCCGGGACAGGGCGGAGACCCAGTACTTC. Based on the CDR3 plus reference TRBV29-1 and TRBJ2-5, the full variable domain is SAVISQKPSRDICQRGTSLTIQCQVDSQVTMMFWYRQQPGQSLTLIATANQGSEATYESGFVIDKFPISRPNLTFSTLTVSNMSPEDSSIYLCSILSRDRAETQYFGPGTRLLVL.